The sequence of this TCR beta chain was determined in a study of shared clonotypes between healthy human individuals (dated by TCRdb to the early 2020s). Notes on the research overall: The cohort included three men and a couple of women between 18 and 49 years of age. To increase sequencing depth and limit assay-specific biases, TCR repertoire library preparation and sequencing were carried out by different laboratories using diverse techniques. To estimate repertoire size and how much clonotype sharing occurs between individuals, the study deeply sequenced the blood TCR repertoires of 4 to 6 healthy adults. Per donor, three plates each were used for CD4 naive and CD4 memory, two for CD8 naive, and one for CD8 memory. Between about 0.85 and 9.5 billion PBMCs per donor were obtained by leukapheresis.

In the case of this clone: There is no known antigen for this receptor. Within one base of it there is no much larger clone, and no base qualities were kept.

Results the study describes overall, beyond this receptor: Clonotypes shared by all four sorted-subset donors showed higher generation probabilities than non-shared clonotypes. Even with the large sequencing depth, rarefaction of the sorted-subset datasets indicated that sequencing was incomplete. Because the study included only a small number of donors, the genetic and exposure-history diversity represented was limited. Estimated clonotype richness was generally larger for naive than for memory subsets. Only blood was sampled, and tissue TCR repertoires likely differ from those in blood. Across several donors, 5% to 6% of naive CD4, roughly 3.5% of naive CD8, 2.3% of memory CD4, and about 0.4% of memory CD8 clonotypes were shared. Pairwise subsampling indicated that sequencing depth was expected to affect the degree of clonotype sharing among donors.

Using the deep immunoSEQ assay, multiplex PCR amplified TCR CDR3 regions from genomic DNA. Genomic DNA extracted from each cell subset was distributed evenly over all wells of several immunoSEQ 96-well plates, and each plate served as one replicate. For sorted subsets, about 200 ng genomic DNA, equal to tens of thousands of T cell genomes, was loaded into each replicate PCR. The purified libraries were quantified using a Qubit 3.0 fluorometer, sized with a Bioanalyzer 2100, and then quantified again using the KAPA Library Quantification kit. A separate single-read 150-cycle Illumina NextSeq 550 flow cell was used to sequence each immunoSEQ 96-well plate. The paper's processing steps were these. Because the immunoSEQ output included only junctional sequences and no quality scores, the filtering could not be the same as the filtering used for full-length reads. Sequences were annotated with PyIR, a Python wrapper for IgBLAST v1.9, using IMGT germline references to assign V/J genes and CDR3. Reads were removed for weak V/J assignments (E-value above 1e-6), missing CDR3, stop codons, out-of-frame junctions, or ambiguous translated residues. V3J clonotypes were defined by identical inferred V gene, J gene, and CDR3 amino acid sequence. Percentage overlap between repertoires was calculated by dividing the number of shared unique clonotypes by the size of the smaller repertoire. Richness of each repertoire was evaluated using RTK rarefaction, the Chao1 estimator, and Recon v2.1 estimates of unobserved clonotypes. For all TCRbeta clonotypes obtained by the gDNA method from a few donors, generation probabilities were computed with OLGA. In its TCRdb copy, this immuneACCESS table keeps in-frame sequences only and misses some clones. Where compared with another copy, unresolved V genes explain less than half of these, and the others have no known cause. The V and J calls and clone size come from that table; D and trimming were worked out from the DNA. For this sample there are about 1 million clones; roughly 74% appear just once. The top ten hold approximately 0.52% of the sample.

From a lookup of the germline V gene (reference sequence), CDR1 and CDR2 are SEHNR and FQNEAQ. From the cysteine up to the phenylalanine, the CDR3 has a length of 16 residues. Only the CDR3 DNA stays, 48 bases, in frame from base 1. Trimming costs V 11 bases and J 7 bases, and their ends lie 26 bases apart. Healthy HIV-negative adults with no recently reported acute infections or vaccinations were included as donors. All donors were Caucasian adults living in Nashville, Tennessee, USA. CD4+ T cells were enriched by magnetic negative selection; naive cells were then positively selected on CD45RA, and the negative fraction formed the memory subset. Blood was collected by leukapheresis, and PBMCs were isolated by Ficoll-Histopaque density gradient centrifugation and then cryopreserved in liquid nitrogen vapor phase. Purity and quantity of every magnetically sorted T cell population were checked by analytical flow cytometry. Each sorted fraction had its genomic DNA isolated and then quantified by UV absorbance on a Nanodrop 2000c.

This TCR was sampled from a man between 18 and 29 years old in good health. Some clones in this sample may be carry-over from other donors' samples. The V and J genes are TRBV7-9 and TRBJ2-2; TRBD2 is possibly the D segment (6 matching bases). The sequencing input was memory CD4+ T cells from PBMCs. Explained via the paper, the cell subset or site label denotes: CD45RA-negative fraction. The bases are TGTGCCCGCTCTCTTCTCCCGGGGGAGATTGTCGGGGAGCTGTTTTTT. Translated, this is CARSLLPGEIVGELFF.